A selection of T cell receptor beta chains follows, all from one sample in a study of T-cell reconstitution after alpha-beta-depleted transplantation in children. TCRdb re-derived calls from the PCR reads in MiXCR, one entry per CDR3 protein. The sample records about 640,000 distinct CDR3 sequences, 16% being singletons. This sample comprised PBMCs from the stem cell graft donor, obtained from the stem cell graft. Receptors were obtained from a human donor who donated a stem cell graft to a child with acute myeloid leukemia. Both conserved end residues are part of each CDR3. A D gene is named only where the DNA matches it firmly. Not every row has a clone size; where given, it reads once, few, many or a size class.

V,size,J,D,CDR3,DNA
TRBV20-1,many,TRBJ1-2,TRBD1,CSAGQANYGYTF,TGCAGTGCTGGACAGGCTAACTATGGCTACACCTTC
TRBV20-1,many,TRBJ1-1,-,CSASQQGFTEAFF,TGCAGTGCTTCTCAACAGGGTTTCACTGAAGCTTTCTTT
TRBV11-1,few,TRBJ2-1,TRBD1,CASSLTGGLYNEQFF,TGTGCCAGCAGCTTGACAGGGGGCCTATACAATGAGCAGTTCTTC
TRBV12-3/TRBV12-4,many,TRBJ2-7,TRBD2,CASSFRGDYEQYF,TGTGCCAGCAGTTTCCGGGGGGACTACGAGCAGTACTTC
TRBV20-1,many,TRBJ1-3,TRBD1,CSAPGQGGNTIYF,TGCAGTGCCCCGGGACAGGGGGGAAACACCATATATTTT
TRBV5-1,-,TRBJ1-1,-,CASSSLKGNTEAFF,TGCGCCAGCAGCTCCTTGAAAGGGAACACTGAAGCTTTCTTT
TRBV12-3/TRBV12-4,few,TRBJ2-5,-,CASRSRGEERRETQYF,TGTGCCAGCAGGTCGAGGGGCGAGGAGCGGAGGGAGACCCAGTACTTC
TRBV6-1,-,TRBJ1-2,-,CASSPGRTANYGYTF,TGTGCCAGCAGCCCCGGGCGTACAGCTAACTATGGCTACACCTTC
TRBV11-2,-,TRBJ2-1,-,CASSLEGGLVSYNEQFF,TGTGCCAGCAGCTTAGAAGGGGGGCTTGTCTCCTACAATGAGCAGTTCTTC
TRBV20-1,many,TRBJ2-4,TRBD1,CSARQQGAKKNIQYF,TGCAGTGCTAGGCAGCAGGGGGCGAAAAAAAACATTCAGTACTTC